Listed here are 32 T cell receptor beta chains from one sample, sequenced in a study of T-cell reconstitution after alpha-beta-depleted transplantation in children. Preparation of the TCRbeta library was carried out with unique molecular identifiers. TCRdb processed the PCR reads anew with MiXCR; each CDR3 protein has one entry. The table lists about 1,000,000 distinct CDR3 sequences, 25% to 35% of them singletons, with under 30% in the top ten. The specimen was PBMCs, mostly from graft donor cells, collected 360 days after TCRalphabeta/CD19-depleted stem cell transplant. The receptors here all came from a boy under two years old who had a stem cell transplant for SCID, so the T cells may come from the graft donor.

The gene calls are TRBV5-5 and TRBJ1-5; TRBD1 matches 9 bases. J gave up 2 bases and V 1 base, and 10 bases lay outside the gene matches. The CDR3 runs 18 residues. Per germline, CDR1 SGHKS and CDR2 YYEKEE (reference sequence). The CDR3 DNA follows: TGTGCCAGCAGCTTGACCGGGACAGGGCTGGGAGGCAATCAGCCCCAGCATTTT. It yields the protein CASSLTGTGLGGNQPQHF.

CDR3 residues: CATRRGLSSYNSPLHF. The CDR3 bases are TGTGCCACCCGCAGGGGGCTGAGCTCCTATAATTCACCCCTCCACTTT. The J gene is TRBJ1-6, the V gene TRBV12-3 or TRBV12-4, with TRBD1 matching 8 bases. Trimming removed 10 bases from V and 0 bases from J; junction bases left unmatched: 8. CDR3 length: 16 residues.

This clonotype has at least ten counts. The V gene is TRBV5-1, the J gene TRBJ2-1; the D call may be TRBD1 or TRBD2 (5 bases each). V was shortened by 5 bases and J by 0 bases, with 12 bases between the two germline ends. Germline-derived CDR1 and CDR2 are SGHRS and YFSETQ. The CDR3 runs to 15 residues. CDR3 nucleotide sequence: TGCGCCAGCAGTATCCCGGGACCCTCCTACAATGAGCAGTTCTTC. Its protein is CASSIPGPSYNEQFF. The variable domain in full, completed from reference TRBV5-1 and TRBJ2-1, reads KAGVTQTPRYLIKTRGQQVTLSCSPISGHRSVSWYQQTPGQGLQFLFEYFSETQRNKGNFPGRFSGRQFSNSRSEMNVSTLELGDSALYLCASSIPGPSYNEQFFGPGTRLTVL.

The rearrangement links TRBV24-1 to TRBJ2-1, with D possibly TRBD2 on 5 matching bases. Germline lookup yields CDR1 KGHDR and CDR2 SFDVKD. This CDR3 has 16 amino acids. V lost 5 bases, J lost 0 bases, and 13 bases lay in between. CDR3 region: CATSGLQGSSYNEQFF. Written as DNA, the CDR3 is TGTGCCACCAGTGGCCTACAAGGGAGCTCCTACAATGAGCAGTTCTTC.

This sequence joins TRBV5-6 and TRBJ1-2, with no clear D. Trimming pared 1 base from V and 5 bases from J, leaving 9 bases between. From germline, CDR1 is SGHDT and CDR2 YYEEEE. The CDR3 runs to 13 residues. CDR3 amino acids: CASSLRPEYGYTF. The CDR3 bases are TGTGCCAGCAGCTTGCGTCCGGAGTATGGCTACACCTTC.

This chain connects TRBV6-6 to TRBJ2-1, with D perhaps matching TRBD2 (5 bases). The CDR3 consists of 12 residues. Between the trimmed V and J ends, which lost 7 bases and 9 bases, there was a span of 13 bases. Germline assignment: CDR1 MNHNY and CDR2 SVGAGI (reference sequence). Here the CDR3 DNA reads TGTGCCAGCACGGGGTTGGAGGCTGAGCAGTTCTTC. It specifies CASTGLEAEQFF.

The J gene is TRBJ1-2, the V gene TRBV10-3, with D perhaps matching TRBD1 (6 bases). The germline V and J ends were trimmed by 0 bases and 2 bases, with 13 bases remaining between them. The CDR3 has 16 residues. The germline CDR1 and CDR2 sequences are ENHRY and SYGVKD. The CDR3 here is CAISESPDRINYGYTF. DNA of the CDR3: TGTGCCATCAGTGAGTCGCCCGACAGGATAAACTATGGCTACACCTTC.

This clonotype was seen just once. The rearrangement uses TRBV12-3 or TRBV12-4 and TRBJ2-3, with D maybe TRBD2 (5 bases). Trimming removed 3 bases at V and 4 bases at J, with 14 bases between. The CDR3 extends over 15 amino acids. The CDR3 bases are TGTGCCAGCAGTTTTTATGGGCAAGCGGCAGATACGCAGTATTTT. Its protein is CASSFYGQAADTQYF.

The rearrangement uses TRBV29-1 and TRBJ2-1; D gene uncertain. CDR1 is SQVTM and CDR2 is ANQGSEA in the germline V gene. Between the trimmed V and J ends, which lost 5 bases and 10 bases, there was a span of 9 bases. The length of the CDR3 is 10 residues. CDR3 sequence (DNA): TGCAGCGTTAGGGTGGGGGAGCAGTTCTTC. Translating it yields CSVRVGEQFF.

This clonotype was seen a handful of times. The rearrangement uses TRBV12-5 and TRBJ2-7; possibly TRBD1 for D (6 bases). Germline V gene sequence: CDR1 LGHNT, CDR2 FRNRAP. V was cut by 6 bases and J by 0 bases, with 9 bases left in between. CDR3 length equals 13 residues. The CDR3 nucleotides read TGTGCTAGTGGACCGGACAGCTCCTACGAGCAGTACTTC. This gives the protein CASGPDSSYEQYF.

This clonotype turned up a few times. This chain's CDR3 is CSVATTRNTGELFF. The CDR3 DNA reads TGCAGCGTTGCGACGACCAGGAACACCGGGGAGCTGTTTTTT. The genes are TRBV29-1 and TRBJ2-2; D not certain. V lost 4 bases to trimming and J lost 1 base, with 10 bases between them. The CDR3 length is 14 residues. Germline CDR1 is SQVTM and CDR2 is ANQGSEA.

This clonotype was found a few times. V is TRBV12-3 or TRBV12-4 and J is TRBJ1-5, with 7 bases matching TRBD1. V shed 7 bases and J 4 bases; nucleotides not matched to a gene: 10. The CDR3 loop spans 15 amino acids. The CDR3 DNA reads TGTGCCAGCATCCTAAGCTTACAGGGGAATCAGCCCCAGCATTTT. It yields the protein CASILSLQGNQPQHF.

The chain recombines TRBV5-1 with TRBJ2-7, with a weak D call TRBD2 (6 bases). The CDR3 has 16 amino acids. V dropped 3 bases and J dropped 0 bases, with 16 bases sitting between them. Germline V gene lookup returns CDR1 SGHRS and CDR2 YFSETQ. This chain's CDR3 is CASSWAGGLLSYEQYF. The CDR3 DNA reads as TGCGCCAGCAGCTGGGCCGGGGGTCTCCTCTCCTACGAGCAGTACTTC.

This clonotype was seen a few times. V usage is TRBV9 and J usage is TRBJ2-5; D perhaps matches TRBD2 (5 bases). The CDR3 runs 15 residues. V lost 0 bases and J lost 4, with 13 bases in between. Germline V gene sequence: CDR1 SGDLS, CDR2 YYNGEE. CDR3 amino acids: CASSVDETRGETQYF. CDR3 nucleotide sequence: TGTGCCAGCAGCGTAGATGAAACTAGAGGAGAGACCCAGTACTTC.

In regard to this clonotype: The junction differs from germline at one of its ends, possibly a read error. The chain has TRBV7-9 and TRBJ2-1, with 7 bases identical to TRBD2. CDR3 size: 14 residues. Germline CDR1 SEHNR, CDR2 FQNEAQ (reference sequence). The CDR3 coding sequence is TGTGCCTGCAGGTCGGCTAGCGGTTACAATGAGCAGTTCTTC. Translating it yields CACRSASGYNEQFF.

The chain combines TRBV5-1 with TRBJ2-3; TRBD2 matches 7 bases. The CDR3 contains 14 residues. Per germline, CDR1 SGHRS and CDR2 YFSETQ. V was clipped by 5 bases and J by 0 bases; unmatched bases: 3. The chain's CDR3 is CASRTSESTDTQYF. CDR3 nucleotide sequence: TGCGCCAGCAGAACTAGCGAGAGCACAGATACGCAGTATTTT.

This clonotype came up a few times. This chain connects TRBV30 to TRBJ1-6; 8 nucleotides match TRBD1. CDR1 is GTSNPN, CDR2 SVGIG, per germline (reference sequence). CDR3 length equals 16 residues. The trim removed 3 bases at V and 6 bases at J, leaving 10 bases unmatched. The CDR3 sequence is CAWRVDGTGLNSPLHF. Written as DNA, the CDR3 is TGTGCCTGGAGGGTCGACGGGACAGGCCTTAATTCACCCCTCCACTTT.

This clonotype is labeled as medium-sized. DNA of the CDR3: TGCGCCAGCAGCTTGGGGGGCGCTTCCTACAATGAGCAGTTCTTC. Protein: CASSLGGASYNEQFF. The chain joins TRBV5-1 to TRBJ2-1, with D perhaps TRBD1 (5 bases). From germline, CDR1 is SGHRS and CDR2 YFSETQ. With 0 bases removed from V and 1 base from J, the gap between germline ends came to 8 bases. This CDR3 has 15 residues.

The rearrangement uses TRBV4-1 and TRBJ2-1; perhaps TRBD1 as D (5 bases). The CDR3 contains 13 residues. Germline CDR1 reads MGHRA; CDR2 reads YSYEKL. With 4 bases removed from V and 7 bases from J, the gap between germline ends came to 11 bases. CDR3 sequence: CASSLRVENEQFF. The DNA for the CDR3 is TGCGCCAGCAGCCTCAGGGTTGAGAATGAGCAGTTCTTC.

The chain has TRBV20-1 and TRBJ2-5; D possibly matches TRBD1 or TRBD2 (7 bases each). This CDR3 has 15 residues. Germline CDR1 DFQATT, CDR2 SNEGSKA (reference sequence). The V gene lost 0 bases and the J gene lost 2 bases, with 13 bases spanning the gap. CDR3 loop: CSARDWEGQQETQYF. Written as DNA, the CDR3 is TGCAGTGCTAGAGATTGGGAGGGACAGCAAGAGACCCAGTACTTC.

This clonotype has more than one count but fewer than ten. The CDR3 nucleotides read TGCAGTGCTAGAGATATCGTTCGGACTAGCCCAGAGGATGAGCAGTTCTTC. Translation: CSARDIVRTSPEDEQFF. This rearrangement joins TRBV20-1 to TRBJ2-1; 8 bases align to TRBD2. Germline-derived CDR1 and CDR2 are DFQATT and SNEGSKA (reference sequence). V trimming: 0 bases; J trimming: 8 bases; junction bases outside the gene matches: 15. CDR3 length: 17 residues.

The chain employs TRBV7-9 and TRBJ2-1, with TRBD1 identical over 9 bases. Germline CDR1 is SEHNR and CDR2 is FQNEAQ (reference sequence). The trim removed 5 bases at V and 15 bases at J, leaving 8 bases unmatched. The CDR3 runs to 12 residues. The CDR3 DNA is TGTGCCAGCAGCCCCGGGACAGGGCTCCCGTTCTTC. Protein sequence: CASSPGTGLPFF.

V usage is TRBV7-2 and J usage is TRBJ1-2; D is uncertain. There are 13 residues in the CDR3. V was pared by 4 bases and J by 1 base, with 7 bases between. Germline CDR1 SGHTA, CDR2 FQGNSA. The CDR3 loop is CASSSASNYGYTF. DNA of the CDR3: TGTGCCAGCAGCTCGGCAAGTAACTATGGCTACACCTTC.

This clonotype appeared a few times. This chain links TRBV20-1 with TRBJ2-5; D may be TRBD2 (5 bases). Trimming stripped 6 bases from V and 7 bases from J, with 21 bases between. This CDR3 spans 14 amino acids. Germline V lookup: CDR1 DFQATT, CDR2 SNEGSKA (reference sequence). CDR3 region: CSAGASDPLGTQYF. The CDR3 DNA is TGCAGTGCCGGAGCCTCGGACCCACTAGGGACCCAGTACTTC.

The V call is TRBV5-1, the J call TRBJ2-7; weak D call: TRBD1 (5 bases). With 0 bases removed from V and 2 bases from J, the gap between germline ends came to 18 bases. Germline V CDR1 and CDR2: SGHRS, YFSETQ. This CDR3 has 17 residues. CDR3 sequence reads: CASSLGTGRIFTYEQYF. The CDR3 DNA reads TGCGCCAGCAGCTTGGGAACAGGACGGATTTTTACCTACGAGCAGTACTTC.

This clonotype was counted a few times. The CDR3 DNA follows: TGCAGTGCCCCAGGAGGAGGGACTAGACTCATCTCCTACAATGAGCAGTTCTTC. Its translation: CSAPGGGTRLISYNEQFF. The chain is built from TRBV20-1 and TRBJ2-1; 8 bases are shared with TRBD2. Germline V lookup: CDR1 DFQATT, CDR2 SNEGSKA (reference sequence). CDR3 length: 18 residues. The junction had 16 bases not matched to a gene; V was cut back by 6 bases and J by 0 bases.

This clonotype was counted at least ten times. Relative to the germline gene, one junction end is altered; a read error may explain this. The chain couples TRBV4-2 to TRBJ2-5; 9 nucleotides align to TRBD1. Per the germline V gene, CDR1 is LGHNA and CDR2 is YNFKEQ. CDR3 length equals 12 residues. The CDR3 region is CASNCSWGQGFF. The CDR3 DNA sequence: TGTGCCAGCAACTGCAGTTGGGGACAGGGCTTCTTC.

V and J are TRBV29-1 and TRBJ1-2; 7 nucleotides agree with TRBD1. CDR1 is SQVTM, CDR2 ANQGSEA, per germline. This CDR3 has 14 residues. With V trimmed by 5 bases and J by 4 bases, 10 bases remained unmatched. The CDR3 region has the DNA TGCAGCGTTCCCCTACAGGGGCCTTTCTATGGCTACACCTTC. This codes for CSVPLQGPFYGYTF.

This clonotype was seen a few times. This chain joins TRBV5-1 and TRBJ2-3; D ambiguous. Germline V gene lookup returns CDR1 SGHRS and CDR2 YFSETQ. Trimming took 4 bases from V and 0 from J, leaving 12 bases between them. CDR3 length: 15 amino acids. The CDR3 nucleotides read TGCGCCAGCAGCCTCCCGACAACTAGCACAGATACGCAGTATTTT. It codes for CASSLPTTSTDTQYF.

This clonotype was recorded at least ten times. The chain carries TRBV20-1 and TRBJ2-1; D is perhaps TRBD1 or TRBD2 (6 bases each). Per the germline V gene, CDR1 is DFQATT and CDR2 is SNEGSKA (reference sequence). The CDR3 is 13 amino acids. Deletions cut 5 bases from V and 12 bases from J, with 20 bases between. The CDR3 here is CSAPTASRGGQFF. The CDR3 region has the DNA TGCAGTGCTCCTACTGCCTCCAGGGGAGGGCAGTTCTTC.

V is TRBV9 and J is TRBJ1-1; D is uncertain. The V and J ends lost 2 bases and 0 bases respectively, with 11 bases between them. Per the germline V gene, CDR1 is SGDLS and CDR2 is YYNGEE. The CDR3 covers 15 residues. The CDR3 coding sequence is TGTGCCAGCAGCGTTTCCGGGGATATGAACACTGAAGCTTTCTTT. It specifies CASSVSGDMNTEAFF.

CDR3 residues: CASTHQSRAAGNTIYF. Here the CDR3 DNA reads TGTGCCAGCACTCACCAGTCCAGGGCGGCTGGAAACACCATATATTTT. The genes are TRBV6-1 and TRBJ1-3, with D perhaps TRBD1 (5 bases). The CDR3 is made up of 16 amino acids. V shed 7 bases and J shed 2 bases, with 18 bases lying between them. Per the germline V gene, CDR1 is MNHNS and CDR2 is SASEGT.